Shown below are 22 T cell receptor beta chains from a single sample sequenced in a study of vaccination and CD4 T cells after COVID-19. Treatment defined: approximately 9-day PBMC culture with coronavirus spike peptide pools or control peptides (ViraFEST assay). Their cognate antigens are unknown. An Oncomine TCR Beta short-read assay was used to sequence the DNA from cultured CD4+ T cells. TCRdb ran MiXCR on the PCR reads and lists one entry per CDR3 protein. This table has thousands of distinct CDR3 sequences, 17% appearing once. The sample consisted of CD4+ T cells from blood, cultured in vitro. All receptors derive from a human donor who had recovered from COVID-19.

The chain uses TRBV27 and TRBJ2-7, with unresolved D. Trimming stripped 9 bases from V and 4 bases from J, with 19 bases between. Germline lookup yields CDR1 MNHEY and CDR2 SMNVEV (reference sequence). The CDR3 has 14 amino acids. DNA for the CDR3: TGTGCCAGTGGACGGACGTCTCTTGAGTACGAGCAGTACTTC. Protein product: CASGRTSLEYEQYF.

By sample share, this clonotype is medium-sized. The chain links TRBV6-5 to TRBJ1-2; possible D gene TRBD1, 6 bases. Trimming took 6 bases from V and 0 from J, leaving 20 bases between them. Per germline, CDR1 MNHEY and CDR2 SVGAGI. The CDR3 is 17 amino acids. CDR3 sequence (DNA): TGTGCCAGCAGCTACCAGCCCGGACAGTTAGCTAACTATGGCTACACCTTC. Its translation is CASSYQPGQLANYGYTF.

This clonotype was observed a handful of times. The V and J genes are TRBV29-1 and TRBJ2-3, with 13 bases matching TRBD2. V gave up 8 bases and J gave up 5 bases; unmatched junction bases: 7. CDR1 is SQVTM and CDR2 is ANQGSEA in the germline V gene. This CDR3 region has 14 residues. The CDR3 bases are TGCAGCCTACTAGCGGGGGGGCCGATAGATACGCAGTATTTT. Protein: CSLLAGGPIDTQYF.

This clonotype was detected a few times. V and J are TRBV19 and TRBJ2-7; a possible D gene is TRBD1 (5 bases). V lost 4 bases and J 0 bases, leaving 7 bases between the germline ends. The germline CDR1 and CDR2 sequences are LNHDA and SQIVND (reference sequence). The CDR3 is 13 residues long. CDR3 in amino acids: CASSKQDSYEQYF. CDR3 DNA sequence: TGTGCCAGTAGTAAACAGGACTCCTACGAGCAGTACTTC.

The V and J genes are TRBV6-1 and TRBJ2-1; 8 nucleotides match TRBD1. The CDR3 has 14 residues. Germline values: CDR1 MNHNS, CDR2 SASEGT. Germline trimming cut 8 bases from V and 7 bases from J; bases unmatched to any gene: 10. CDR3 coding DNA: TGTGCCAGCTTTCGGTGGCAGGGGGCGAATGAGCAGTTCTTC. The encoded protein is CASFRWQGANEQFF.

This clonotype is medium-sized (0.01 to 0.1%) in the sample. The chain joins TRBV10-2 to TRBJ1-2; a possible D gene is TRBD1 (6 bases). CDR1 is WSHSY, CDR2 SAAADI, per germline. Trimming shortened V by 6 bases and J by 3 bases, and 14 bases separated the two germline ends. The CDR3 consists of 14 residues. The CDR3 sequence is CASRDWTDDYGYTF. In DNA, the CDR3 is TGCGCCAGCAGGGATTGGACAGACGACTATGGCTACACCTTC.

V gene TRBV18 combines with J gene TRBJ2-5; weak D call: TRBD1 (5 bases). CDR1 is KGHSH, CDR2 LQKENI, per germline. V lost 1 base, J lost 2 bases, and 14 bases lay in between. The CDR3 extends over 16 amino acids. CDR3 nucleotide sequence: TGTGCCAGCTCACCACGCCTGACAGTAACGCAAGAGACCCAGTACTTC. Encoded protein: CASSPRLTVTQETQYF.

This clonotype is judged large (0.1 to 1%). The chain links TRBV6-5 to TRBJ1-1; D is ambiguous. The V end was cut by 2 bases, the J end by 4 bases, with 5 bases between. CDR3 length equals 12 residues. Germline V gives CDR1 MNHEY, CDR2 SVGAGI. Here the CDR3 DNA reads TGTGCCAGCAGTTACGGGAGCACTGAAGCTTTCTTT. As protein: CASSYGSTEAFF.

V usage is TRBV20-1 and J usage is TRBJ1-3; D is ambiguous. Germline-derived CDR1 and CDR2 are DFQATT and SNEGSKA (reference sequence). V dropped 2 bases and J dropped 0 bases, with 11 bases sitting between them. There are 15 residues in the CDR3. The CDR3, as DNA: TGCAGTGCTAGATTCGGGGATAGCTCTGGAAACACCATATATTTT. This translates into CSARFGDSSGNTIYF.

This clonotype was seen only a few times. The genes are TRBV2 and TRBJ2-5, with 11 bases identical to TRBD2. CDR1 and CDR2 (germline): SNHLY, FYNNEI. This CDR3 has 14 amino acids. Trimming took 6 bases from V and 5 from J; bases not matched to a gene: 5. CDR3 nucleotides: TGTGCCAGCAGGACGACTAGCGGGGCCGAGACCCAGTACTTC. This gives the protein CASRTTSGAETQYF.

By sample share, this clonotype is large. DNA of the CDR3: TGTGCCAGCAGCCCAATGGGAGATACGCAGTATTTT. Amino acid sequence: CASSPMGDTQYF. The chain uses TRBV7-8 and TRBJ2-3; D uncertain. The ends were cut back, 5 bases at V and 5 bases at J, with 8 bases in the middle. CDR1 SGHVS and CDR2 FQNEAQ come from the germline V gene. This CDR3 region has 12 residues.

This clonotype was detected a few times. The rearrangement links TRBV28 to TRBJ1-5, with 7 bases that match TRBD1. The germline gives CDR1 MDHEN, CDR2 SYDVKM. The ends lost 3 bases at V and 5 bases at J; junction bases unmatched: 7. This CDR3 comprises 15 residues. The CDR3 DNA follows: TGTGCCAGCAGTTTCCTCGGGACAGTTTATCAGCCCCAGCATTTT. This translates into CASSFLGTVYQPQHF.

In this sample, this clonotype turned up a few times. The V call is TRBV7-9, the J call TRBJ1-2; a possible D gene is TRBD1 (6 bases). Looked up from germline, CDR1 is SEHNR and CDR2 is FQNEAQ (reference sequence). The CDR3 is 15 amino acids. The V end was cut by 5 bases, the J end by 3 bases, with 16 bases between. In DNA, the CDR3 is TGTGCCAGCAGCCCACAACGGACAGAGGACTATGGCTACACCTTC. Amino acid sequence: CASSPQRTEDYGYTF. Using reference TRBV7-9 and TRBJ1-2 for the parts outside the CDR3, the full variable domain is DTGVSQNPRHKITKRGQNVTFRCDPISEHNRLYWYRQTLGQGPEFLTYFQNEAQLEKSRLLSDRFSAERPKGSFSTLEIQRTEQGDSAMYLCASSPQRTEDYGYTFGSGTRLTVV.

The chain uses TRBV4-1 and TRBJ2-5; D uncertain. Between the trimmed V and J ends, which lost 4 bases and 4 bases, there was a span of 10 bases. The CDR3 is 13 amino acids. The germline V gene encodes CDR1 MGHRA and CDR2 YSYEKL. The CDR3 here is CASSLLWGETQYF. In nucleotides, the CDR3 is TGCGCCAGCAGCCTACTATGGGGAGAGACCCAGTACTTC.

Within the sample, this clonotype is medium-sized. The genes are TRBV20-1 and TRBJ2-1; TRBD1 agrees at 7 bases. The CDR3 spans 11 residues. The germline V gene has CDR1 DFQATT and CDR2 SNEGSKA (reference sequence). Trimming at V came to 6 bases and at J to 6 bases, leaving 2 bases not matched to a gene. CDR3: CSADRANEQFF. DNA for the CDR3: TGCAGTGCCGACAGGGCCAATGAGCAGTTCTTC.

J is TRBJ2-3 and V is TRBV5-4, with 11 bases lining up with TRBD2. CDR3 length equals 21 residues. Germline V gives CDR1 SGHNT, CDR2 YYREEE (reference sequence). Trimming took 5 bases from V and 1 from J; bases not matched to a gene: 21. CDR3 bases: TGTGCCAGCAGTGACCCCCCTAGTCTAGCGGGGGGCCTTAAGCGCACAGATACGCAGTATTTT. Translated: CASSDPPSLAGGLKRTDTQYF.

V is TRBV6-1 and J is TRBJ1-1; no clear D. Trimming took off 2 bases at V and 6 bases at J, with 19 bases between the two ends. This CDR3 contains 16 residues. Germline V CDR1 and CDR2: MNHNS, SASEGT. The CDR3: CASSEWGGVKNPEAFF. The CDR3 DNA sequence: TGTGCCAGCAGTGAATGGGGTGGTGTGAAAAACCCTGAAGCTTTCTTT.

Only one count was recorded for this clonotype. The genes are TRBV7-9 and TRBJ2-5, with 7 bases fitting TRBD2. The V gene's germline CDR1 is SEHNR and CDR2 FQNEAQ (reference sequence). This CDR3 region has 13 residues. The J segment lost 5 bases and the V segment lost 1 base, leaving 1 base of the junction unmatched. CDR3 sequence: CASSLGDYETQYF. The CDR3 DNA follows: TGTGCCAGCAGCTTAGGGGACTACGAGACCCAGTACTTC.

This clonotype is medium-sized. The chain employs TRBV12-3 or TRBV12-4 and TRBJ1-1; no clear D. Trimming cost V 5 bases and J 4 bases, with 5 bases left between them. The CDR3 totals 11 residues. The chain's CDR3 is CASSLSTEAFF. The CDR3 nucleotides are TGTGCCAGCAGTCTTTCCACTGAAGCTTTCTTT.

This clonotype was seen a few times. The chain uses TRBV10-2 and TRBJ2-7; D is ambiguous. Germline CDR1 and CDR2: WSHSY and SAAADI. V lost 2 bases and J lost 4, with 9 bases in between. The CDR3 loop spans 13 amino acids. Here the CDR3 reads CASSEAVKYEQYF. The CDR3 DNA follows: TGCGCCAGCAGTGAGGCGGTAAAATACGAGCAGTACTTC.

The chain carries TRBV5-4 and TRBJ2-5; TRBD1 is a possible D gene (5 bases). V was pared by 1 base and J by 5 bases, with 9 bases between. This CDR3 spans 13 amino acids. The germline V gene has CDR1 SGHNT and CDR2 YYREEE (reference sequence). The CDR3 protein is CASSLIPGETQYF. CDR3 sequence (DNA): TGTGCCAGCAGCTTGATACCAGGGGAGACCCAGTACTTC.

This clonotype rates as medium-sized (0.01 to 0.1%). The V and J genes are TRBV20-1 and TRBJ2-3, with D possibly TRBD1 on 6 matching bases. This CDR3 has 14 amino acids. Germline V gene lookup returns CDR1 DFQATT and CDR2 SNEGSKA (reference sequence). Trimming shortened V by 6 bases and J by 2 bases, and 15 bases separated the two germline ends. Here the CDR3 DNA reads TGCAGTGCCGAGACAGGCCTATCCACAGATACGCAGTATTTT. Encoded protein: CSAETGLSTDTQYF.